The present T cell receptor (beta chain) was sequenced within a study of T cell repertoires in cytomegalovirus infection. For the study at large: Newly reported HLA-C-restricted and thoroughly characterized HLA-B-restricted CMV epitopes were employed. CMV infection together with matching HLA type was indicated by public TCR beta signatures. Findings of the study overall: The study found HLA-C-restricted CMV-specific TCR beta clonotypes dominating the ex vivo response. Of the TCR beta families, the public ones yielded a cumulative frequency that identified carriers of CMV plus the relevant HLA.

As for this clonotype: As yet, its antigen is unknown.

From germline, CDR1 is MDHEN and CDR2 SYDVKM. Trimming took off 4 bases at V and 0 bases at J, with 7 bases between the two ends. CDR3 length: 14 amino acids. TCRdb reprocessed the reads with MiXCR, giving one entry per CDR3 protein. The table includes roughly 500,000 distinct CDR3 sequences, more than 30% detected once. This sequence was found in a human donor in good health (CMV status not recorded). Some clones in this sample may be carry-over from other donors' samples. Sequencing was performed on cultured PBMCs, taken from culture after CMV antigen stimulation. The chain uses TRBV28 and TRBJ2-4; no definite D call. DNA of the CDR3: TGTGCCAGCAGTTCGGAGATAGCCAAAAACATTCAGTACTTC. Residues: CASSSEIAKNIQYF.